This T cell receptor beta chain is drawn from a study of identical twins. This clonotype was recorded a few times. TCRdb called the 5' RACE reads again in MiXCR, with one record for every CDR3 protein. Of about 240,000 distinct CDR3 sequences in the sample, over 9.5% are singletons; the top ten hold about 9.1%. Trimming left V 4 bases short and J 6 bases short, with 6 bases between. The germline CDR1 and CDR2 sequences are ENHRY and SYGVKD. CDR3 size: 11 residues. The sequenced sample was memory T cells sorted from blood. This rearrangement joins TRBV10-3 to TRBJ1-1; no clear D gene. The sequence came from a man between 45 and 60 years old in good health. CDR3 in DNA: TGTGCCATCAGTGCAGGTCCTGAAGCTTTCTTT. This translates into CAISAGPEAFF.